The 17 T cell receptor beta chains presented below share a single source sample, sequenced in a study of T cell clonality in common variable immunodeficiency. Profiling relied on immunoSEQ multiplex PCR, and the TCRdb table lists in-frame clones only, not all of them. The sample was found to contain over 50,000 clones, and every one recurs. The sequenced material came from peripheral blood mononuclear cells. The receptors here all came from a person aged 18 to 70 in good health.

This clone was counted between two and nine times. CDR3 sequence reads: CASSLQTAPYGYTF. CDR3 bases read: TGTGCCAGTAGTCTCCAGACAGCCCCTTATGGC. V gene TRBV19 combines with J gene TRBJ1-2, with a weak D call TRBD1 (5 bases). Read data end 3 residues before the CDR3 end; the end is taken from the germline J gene. The CDR3 contains 14 residues. Trimming stripped 5 bases from V and 5 bases from J, with 15 bases between. CDR1 and CDR2 (germline): LNHDA, SQIVND (reference sequence).

Turning to this clone: The read terminates 3 residues before the CDR3 end, so the remaining end is supplied by the germline J gene. The chain is built from TRBV18 and TRBJ2-2, with a tentative D call TRBD1 (5 bases). This CDR3 comprises 15 residues. The V gene's germline CDR1 is KGHSH and CDR2 LQKENI. The part of the CDR3 DNA that was read is TGTGCCAGCTCAGGGGAAGGGCAGGGCTCTTCACCG. Amino acids: CASSGEGQGSSP. The entire CDR3 is CASSGEGQGSSPLFF. Full variable domain (remainder filled in from reference TRBV18 and TRBJ2-2): NAGVMQNPRHLVRRRGQEARLRCSPMKGHSHVYWYRQLPEEGLKFMVYLQKENIIDESGMPKERFSAEFPKEGPSILRIQQVVRGDSAAYFCASSGEGQGSSPLFFGEGSRLTVL.

This clone was counted at least ten times. The sequenced CDR3 bases are TGCAGTGCTGCCCACAGGGGCAAAGGGTCCTACGAG. Translation: CSAAHRGKGSYE. The CDR3 in full is CSAAHRGKGSYEQYF. V usage is TRBV20-1 and J usage is TRBJ2-7; 7 positions match TRBD1. The CDR3 end lies 3 residues beyond the end of the read and is filled in from the germline J gene. This CDR3 has 15 residues. The ends lost 5 bases at V and 1 base at J; junction bases unmatched: 11. The germline V gene encodes CDR1 DFQATT and CDR2 SNEGSKA (reference sequence).

This clone was counted at least ten times. The read falls 3 residues short of the CDR3 end, and the missing part is taken from the germline J gene. The chain joins TRBV30 to TRBJ1-2; a possible D gene is TRBD1 (5 bases). This CDR3 comprises 14 residues. CDR1 and CDR2 (germline): GTSNPN, SVGIG (reference sequence). The CDR3 here is CAWSAARVSTGYTF. CDR3 bases read: TGTGCCTGGAGTGCAGCCAGGGTATCTACCGGC.

This clone was detected many times. The CDR3: CASSIAGGRYANEAFF. The part of the CDR3 DNA that was read is TGTGCCAGTAGTATAGCCGGGGGGAGGTACGCCAATGAA. The chain carries TRBV19 and TRBJ1-1; a possible D gene is TRBD1 (5 bases). With the read ending 3 residues before the CDR3 end, the germline J gene is used to fill in that end. CDR1 and CDR2 (germline): LNHDA, SQIVND (reference sequence). CDR3 size: 16 residues. V lost 1 base, J lost 7 bases, and 19 bases lay in between. Looking up the rest from reference TRBV19 and TRBJ1-1 gives the full variable domain: DGGITQSPKYLFRKEGQNVTLSCEQNLNHDAMYWYRQDPGQGLRLIYYSQIVNDFQKGDIAEGYSVSREKKESFPLTVTSAQKNPTAFYLCASSIAGGRYANEAFFGQGTRLTVV.

This clone has only a few counts. The CDR3 is cut off 3 residues early in the read; its end comes from the germline J gene. V and J are TRBV7-2 and TRBJ2-7; D is ambiguous. Trimming stripped 0 bases from V and 3 bases from J, with 12 bases between. The CDR3 sequence is 15 residues long. The germline V gene encodes CDR1 SGHTA and CDR2 FQGNSA. Here the CDR3 reads CASSLARLIFYEQYF. CDR3 DNA (partial): TGTGCCAGCAGCTTAGCTAGACTGATTTTCTACGAG.

As for this clone: The read comes to an end 3 residues before the CDR3 does, leaving the germline J gene to fill in the end. This chain connects TRBV6-8 to TRBJ2-1; TRBD2 might be the D (5 bases). Germline values: CDR1 MNHGY, CDR2 SAAAGT. The CDR3 length is 15 residues. V was shortened by 5 bases and J by 5 bases, with 16 bases between the two germline ends. CDR3 DNA (partial): TGTGCCAGCAGTCAGAACCTAGGAGGTCACAATGAG. Translating it yields CASSQNLGGHNE. Given in full, the CDR3 is CASSQNLGGHNEQFF.

On this clone itself: The read is 3 residues too short to cover the CDR3 end, so that end is filled in from the germline J gene. This chain links TRBV7-2 with TRBJ2-2, with D tentatively TRBD2 (5 bases). Germline V CDR1 and CDR2: SGHTA, FQGNSA. CDR3 length: 14 amino acids. CDR3 loop: CASRRGSYSEKLFF. The sequenced CDR3 bases are TGTGCCAGCAGACGAGGGTCGTATAGTGAAAAG.

In its sample, this clone was seen many times. CDR3 DNA, as far as it was read: TGTGCCAGCCAACAACAGGGAGGTGCAGATACG. Encoded protein: CASQQQGGADT. The full CDR3 is CASQQQGGADTQYF. The chain couples TRBV7-3 to TRBJ2-3; D is perhaps TRBD1 or TRBD2 (6 bases each). Read data end 3 residues before the CDR3 end; the end is taken from the germline J gene. V lost 8 bases to trimming and J lost 4 bases, with 16 bases between them. Germline loops: CDR1 SGHTA, CDR2 FQGTGA. This CDR3 has 14 residues.

This clone was counted many times. The CDR3 end falls 3 residues outside the read, so it is completed with the germline J gene. The chain couples TRBV4-1 to TRBJ1-5, with D possibly TRBD1 on 5 matching bases. The CDR3 contains 16 residues. Germline values: CDR1 MGHRA, CDR2 YSYEKL. V lost 3 bases to trimming and J lost 4 bases, with 16 bases between them. The CDR3 protein is CASSQIWRGKNQPQHF. The sequenced CDR3 bases are TGCGCCAGCAGCCAGATTTGGAGGGGCAAGAATCAGCCC.

This clone was recorded at least ten times. The sequence runs out 3 residues before the end of the CDR3; the remainder is reconstructed from the germline J gene. V usage is TRBV5-1 and J usage is TRBJ2-1, with D perhaps matching TRBD2 (6 bases). The CDR3 sequence is 15 residues long. The germline V gene encodes CDR1 SGHRS and CDR2 YFSETQ. Trimming stripped 4 bases from V and 5 bases from J, with 16 bases between. Incomplete CDR3 DNA: TGCGCCAGCAGCCCCCTGGAGCTAGCGAACAATGAG. Its translation: CASSPLELANNE. The entire CDR3 protein reads CASSPLELANNEQFF.

This clone showed up many times. Sequencing ends 3 residues short of the CDR3 end; the germline J gene provides the rest. The chain recombines TRBV30 with TRBJ2-5; 10 nucleotides align to TRBD2. V lost 2 bases, J lost 2 bases, and 8 bases stayed unmatched. Looked up from germline, CDR1 is GTSNPN and CDR2 is SVGIG (reference sequence). The CDR3 is 16 residues long. The CDR3 bases that were read are TGTGCCTGGAGTCAGGGAACTAGCGGGGATCAAGAGACC. Residues: CAWSQGTSGDQET. The entire CDR3 reads CAWSQGTSGDQETQYF.

This clone was seen repeatedly, ten times or more. Read data end 3 residues before the CDR3 end; the end is taken from the germline J gene. The V gene is TRBV28, the J gene TRBJ2-3; a possible D gene is TRBD1 (5 bases). CDR3 size: 15 residues. The V and J ends lost 1 base and 4 bases respectively, with 12 bases between them. Looked up from germline, CDR1 is MDHEN and CDR2 is SYDVKM. CDR3 region: CASSLSRATSDTQYF. Incomplete CDR3 DNA: TGTGCCAGCAGTTTATCCAGGGCGACCTCAGATACG.

This clone was detected ten times or more. The CDR3 end is not reached by the read, which stops 3 residues before it; the germline J gene fills it in. The chain employs TRBV7-3 and TRBJ2-1, with a tentative D call TRBD2 (7 bases). From germline, CDR1 is SGHTA and CDR2 FQGTGA. The CDR3 covers 14 residues. The V end was cut by 8 bases, the J end by 3 bases, with 14 bases between. The covered CDR3 bases are TGTGCCAGCGGACTAGGGGGACTCTACAATGAG. Translating gives CASGLGGLYNE. The entire CDR3 sequence reads CASGLGGLYNEQFF. The full variable domain, its missing parts supplied by reference TRBV7-3 and TRBJ2-1, is GAGVSQTPSNKVTEKGKYVELRCDPISGHTALYWYRQSLGQGPEFLIYFQGTGAADDSGLPNDRFFAVRPEGSVSTLKIQRTERGDSAVYLCASGLGGLYNEQFFGPGTRLTVL.

In its sample, this clone was seen a few times. The junction shows a germline mismatch at one end, possibly a read error. The CDR3 goes on 3 residues after the read ends, and that part is filled in from the germline J gene. The same CDR3 is also encoded by other DNA sequences in this sample. The rearrangement links TRBV30 to TRBJ1-3; D perhaps matches TRBD1 (5 bases). Per germline, CDR1 GTSNPN and CDR2 SVGIG (reference sequence). This CDR3 is built from 14 residues. The CDR3 loop is CAWADSNSGNTIYF. The DNA read from the CDR3 is TGTGCCTGGGCCGACAGTAACTCTGGAAACACG.

This clone was observed at least ten times. The CDR3 end lies 3 residues beyond the end of the read and is filled in from the germline J gene. The V call is TRBV2, the J call TRBJ2-3; 9 positions agree with TRBD2. V lost 6 bases and J lost 4; bases outside the gene matches: 8. This CDR3 is 15 amino acids long. The germline gives CDR1 SNHLY, CDR2 FYNNEI. The CDR3 bases that were read are TGTGCCAGCAGCCTTAGCGGGAGAAGGTCAGATACG. Its translation is CASSLSGRRSDT. The whole CDR3 reads CASSLSGRRSDTQYF.

The table lists this clone with many counts. The covered CDR3 bases are TGTGCCAGCAGCTTCAGTTCGGCAGGGGGGGAAAAA. Protein sequence: CASSFSSAGGEK. The CDR3 reads in full as CASSFSSAGGEKLFF. The rearrangement uses TRBV5-6 and TRBJ1-4; 7 bases fit TRBD1. The read terminates 3 residues before the CDR3 end, so the remaining end is supplied by the germline J gene. CDR1 is SGHDT and CDR2 is YYEEEE in the germline V gene. J lost 8 bases, V lost 2 bases, and 9 bases had no gene match. The CDR3 extends over 15 amino acids.